This paragraph covers one T cell receptor beta chain sequence. The antigen is unknown. Sequenced by immunoSEQ multiplex PCR; TCRdb stores in-frame clones only, minus some. The sample consists of fewer than 85,000 clones, roughly 92% of them appearing once. After removal of 6 bases from V and 1 base from J, the junction contained 7 bases not matched to a gene. CDR3 length equals 15 residues. In germline, CDR1 is ENHRY, CDR2 SYGVKD. This sample was included in a study of OX40 agonist ivuxolimab in advanced cancers. Findings and limits, study-wide: At doses 0.1 to 3.0 mg/kg, CD4+ and CD8+ clones expanded. In a subset of nonresponders, normalized T-cell clonal expansion was also low.

The specimen was CD4+ or CD8+ T cells sorted from blood, collected in a trial of the OX40 agonist ivuxolimab. This chain connects TRBV10-3 to TRBJ1-1; the match to TRBD1 covers 8 bases. The sequence came from an adult with an advanced solid tumor such as melanoma, head and neck, liver or kidney cancer. This chain's CDR3 is CAIRKTGGGNTEAFF. The CDR3, as DNA: TGTGCCATCAGGAAAACAGGGGGGGGGAACACTGAAGCTTTCTTT.